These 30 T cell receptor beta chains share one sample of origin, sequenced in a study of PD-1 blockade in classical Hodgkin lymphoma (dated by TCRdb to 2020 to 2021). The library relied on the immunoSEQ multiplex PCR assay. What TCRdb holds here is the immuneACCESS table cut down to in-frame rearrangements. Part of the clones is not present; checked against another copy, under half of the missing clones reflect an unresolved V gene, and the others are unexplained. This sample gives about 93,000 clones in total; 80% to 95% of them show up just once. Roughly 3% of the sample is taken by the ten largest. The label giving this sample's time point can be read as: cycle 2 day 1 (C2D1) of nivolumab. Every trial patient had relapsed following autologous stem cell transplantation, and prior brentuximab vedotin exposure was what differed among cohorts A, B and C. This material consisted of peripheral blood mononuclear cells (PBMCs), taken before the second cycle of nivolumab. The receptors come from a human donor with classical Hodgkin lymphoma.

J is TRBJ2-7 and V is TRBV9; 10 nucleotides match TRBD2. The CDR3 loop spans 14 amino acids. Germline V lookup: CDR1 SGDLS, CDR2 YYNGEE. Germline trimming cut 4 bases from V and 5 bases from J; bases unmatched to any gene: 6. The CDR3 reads CASSPSGRGNEQYF. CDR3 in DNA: TGTGCCAGCAGCCCTAGCGGGAGAGGAAACGAGCAGTACTTC.

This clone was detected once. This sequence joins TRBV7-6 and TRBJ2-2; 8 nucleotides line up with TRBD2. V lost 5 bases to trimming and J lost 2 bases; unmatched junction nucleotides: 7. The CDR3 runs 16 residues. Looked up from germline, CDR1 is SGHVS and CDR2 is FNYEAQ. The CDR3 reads CASSRGSGGNTGELFF. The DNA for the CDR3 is TGTGCCAGCAGCCGAGGGAGCGGGGGTAACACCGGGGAGCTGTTTTTT. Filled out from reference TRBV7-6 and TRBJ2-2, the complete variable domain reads GAGVSQSPRYKVTKRGQDVALRCDPISGHVSLYWYRQALGQGPEFLTYFNYEAQQDKSGLPNDRFSAERPEGSISTLTIQRTEQRDSAMYRCASSRGSGGNTGELFFGEGSRLTVL.

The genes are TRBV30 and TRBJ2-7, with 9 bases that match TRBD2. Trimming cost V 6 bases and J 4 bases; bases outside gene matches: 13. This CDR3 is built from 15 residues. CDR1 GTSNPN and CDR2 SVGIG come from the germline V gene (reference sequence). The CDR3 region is CACSDGASGKYEQYF. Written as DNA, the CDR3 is TGTGCCTGCAGCGACGGGGCTAGCGGGAAGTACGAGCAGTACTTC.

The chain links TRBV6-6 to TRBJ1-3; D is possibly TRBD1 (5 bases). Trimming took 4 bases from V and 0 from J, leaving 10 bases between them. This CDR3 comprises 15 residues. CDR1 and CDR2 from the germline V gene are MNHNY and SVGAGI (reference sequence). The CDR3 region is CASSFRASSGNTIYF. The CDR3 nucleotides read TGTGCCAGCAGTTTCAGGGCTAGCTCTGGAAACACCATATATTTT.

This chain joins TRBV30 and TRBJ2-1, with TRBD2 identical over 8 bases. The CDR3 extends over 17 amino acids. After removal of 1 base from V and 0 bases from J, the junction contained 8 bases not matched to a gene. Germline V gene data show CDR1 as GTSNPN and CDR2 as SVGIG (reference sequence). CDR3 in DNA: TGTGCCTGGAGTGGAGTAATAGCGGGACTCTCCTACAATGAGCAGTTCTTC. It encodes CAWSGVIAGLSYNEQFF. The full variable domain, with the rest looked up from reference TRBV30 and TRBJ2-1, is SQTIHQWPATLVQPVGSPLSLECTVEGTSNPNLYWYRQAAGRGLQLLFYSVGIGQISSEVPQNLSASRPQDRQFILSSKKLLLSDSGFYLCAWSGVIAGLSYNEQFFGPGTRLTVL.

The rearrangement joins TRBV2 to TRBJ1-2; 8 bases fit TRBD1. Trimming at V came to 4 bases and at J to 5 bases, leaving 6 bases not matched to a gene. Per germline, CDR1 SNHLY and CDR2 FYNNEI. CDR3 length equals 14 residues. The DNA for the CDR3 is TGTGCCAGCAGTGGAAGGACAGGGATATATGGCTACACCTTC. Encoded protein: CASSGRTGIYGYTF.

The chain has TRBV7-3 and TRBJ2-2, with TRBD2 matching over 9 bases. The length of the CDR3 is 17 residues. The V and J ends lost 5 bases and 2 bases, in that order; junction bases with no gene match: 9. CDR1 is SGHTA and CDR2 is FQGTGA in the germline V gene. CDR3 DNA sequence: TGTGCCAGCAGCGGGGATGGCGGGAGGGGTAACACCGGGGAGCTGTTTTTT. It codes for CASSGDGGRGNTGELFF.

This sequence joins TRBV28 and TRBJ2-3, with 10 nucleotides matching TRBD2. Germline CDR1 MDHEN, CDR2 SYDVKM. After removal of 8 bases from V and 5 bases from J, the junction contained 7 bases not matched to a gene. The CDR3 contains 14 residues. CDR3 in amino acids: CASLSGRAGDTQYF. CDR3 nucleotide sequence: TGTGCCAGCCTCAGCGGGAGGGCTGGAGATACGCAGTATTTT.

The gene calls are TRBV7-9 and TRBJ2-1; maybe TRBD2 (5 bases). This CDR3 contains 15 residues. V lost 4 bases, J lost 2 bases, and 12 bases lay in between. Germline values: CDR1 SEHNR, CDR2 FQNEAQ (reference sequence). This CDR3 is CASSSRSATYNEQFF. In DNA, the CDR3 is TGTGCCAGCAGCTCGCGTAGCGCTACCTACAATGAGCAGTTCTTC.

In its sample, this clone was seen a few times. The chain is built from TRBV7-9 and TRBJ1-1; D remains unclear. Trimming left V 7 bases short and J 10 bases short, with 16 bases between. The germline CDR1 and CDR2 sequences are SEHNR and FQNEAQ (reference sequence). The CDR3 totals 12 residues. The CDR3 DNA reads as TGTGCCAGCACCCTGGGCCCGCGGGGAGCTTTCTTT. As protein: CASTLGPRGAFF.

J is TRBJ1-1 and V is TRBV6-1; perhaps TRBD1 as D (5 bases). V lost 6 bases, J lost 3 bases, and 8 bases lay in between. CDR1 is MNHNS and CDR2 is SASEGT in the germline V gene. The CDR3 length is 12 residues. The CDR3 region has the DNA TGTGCCAGCAGCCGGACATACACTGAAGCTTTCTTT. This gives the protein CASSRTYTEAFF.

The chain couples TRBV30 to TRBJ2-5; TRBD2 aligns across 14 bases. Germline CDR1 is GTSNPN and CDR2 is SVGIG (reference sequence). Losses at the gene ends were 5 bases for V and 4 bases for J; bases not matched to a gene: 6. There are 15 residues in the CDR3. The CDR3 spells CAWDGLAGGSETQYF. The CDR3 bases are TGTGCCTGGGACGGACTAGCGGGAGGTTCAGAGACCCAGTACTTC. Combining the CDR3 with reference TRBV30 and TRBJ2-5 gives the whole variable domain SQTIHQWPATLVQPVGSPLSLECTVEGTSNPNLYWYRQAAGRGLQLLFYSVGIGQISSEVPQNLSASRPQDRQFILSSKKLLLSDSGFYLCAWDGLAGGSETQYFGPGTRLLVL.

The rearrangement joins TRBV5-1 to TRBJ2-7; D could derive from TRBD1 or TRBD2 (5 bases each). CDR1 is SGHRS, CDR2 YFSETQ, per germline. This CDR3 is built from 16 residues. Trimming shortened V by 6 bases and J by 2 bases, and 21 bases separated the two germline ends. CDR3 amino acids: CASTWAGSTPTYEQYF. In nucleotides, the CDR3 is TGCGCCAGCACTTGGGCAGGGAGTACACCCACCTACGAGCAGTACTTC.

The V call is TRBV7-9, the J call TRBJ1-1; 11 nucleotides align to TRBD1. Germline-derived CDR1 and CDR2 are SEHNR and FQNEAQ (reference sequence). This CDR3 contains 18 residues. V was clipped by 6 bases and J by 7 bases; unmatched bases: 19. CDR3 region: CASSHPGWSSGTGGEAFF. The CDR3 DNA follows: TGTGCCAGCAGTCACCCCGGGTGGTCGTCCGGGACAGGGGGTGAAGCTTTCTTT.

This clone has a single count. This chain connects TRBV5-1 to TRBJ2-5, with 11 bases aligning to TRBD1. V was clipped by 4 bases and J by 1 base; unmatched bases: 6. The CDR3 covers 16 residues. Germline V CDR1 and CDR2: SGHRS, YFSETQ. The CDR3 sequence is CASSRRTGGFQETQYF. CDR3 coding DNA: TGCGCCAGCAGCCGGAGGACAGGGGGCTTCCAAGAGACCCAGTACTTC. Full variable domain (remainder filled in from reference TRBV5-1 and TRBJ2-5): KAGVTQTPRYLIKTRGQQVTLSCSPISGHRSVSWYQQTPGQGLQFLFEYFSETQRNKGNFPGRFSGRQFSNSRSEMNVSTLELGDSALYLCASSRRTGGFQETQYFGPGTRLLVL.

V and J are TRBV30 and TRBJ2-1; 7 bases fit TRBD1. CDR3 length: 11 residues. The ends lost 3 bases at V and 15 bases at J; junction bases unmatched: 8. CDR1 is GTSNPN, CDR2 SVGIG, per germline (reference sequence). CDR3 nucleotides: TGTGCCTGGAGCTCAGGGGGTCGGGGGTTCTTC. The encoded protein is CAWSSGGRGFF.

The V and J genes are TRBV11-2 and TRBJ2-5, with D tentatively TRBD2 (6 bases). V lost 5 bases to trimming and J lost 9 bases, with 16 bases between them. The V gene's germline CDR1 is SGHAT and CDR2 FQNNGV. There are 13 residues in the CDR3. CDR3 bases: TGTGCCAGCAGCCCAATAGCGGACGTGGCCCAGTACTTC. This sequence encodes CASSPIADVAQYF.

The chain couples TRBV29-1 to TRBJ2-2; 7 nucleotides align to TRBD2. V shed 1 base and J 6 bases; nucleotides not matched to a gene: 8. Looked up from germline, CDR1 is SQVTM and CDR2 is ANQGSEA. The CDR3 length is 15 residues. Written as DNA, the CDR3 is TGCAGCGTTGAAGGGGTATTAGGGAGGGCCGGGGAGCTGTTTTTT. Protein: CSVEGVLGRAGELFF.

The CDR3 DNA reads as TGTGCCAGCAGTAGGGACAGGGGGCGCACAGATACGCAGTATTTT. Translating it yields CASSRDRGRTDTQYF. The chain combines TRBV6-5 with TRBJ2-3, with TRBD1 identical over 12 bases. Looked up from germline, CDR1 is MNHEY and CDR2 is SVGAGI. The CDR3 extends over 15 amino acids. V gave up 5 bases and J gave up 1 base; unmatched junction bases: 1.

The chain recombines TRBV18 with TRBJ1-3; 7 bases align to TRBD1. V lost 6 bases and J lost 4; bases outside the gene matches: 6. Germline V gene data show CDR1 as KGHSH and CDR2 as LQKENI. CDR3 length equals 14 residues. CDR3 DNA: TGTGCCAGCTCGCCGGGACAGTCCGGAAACACCATATATTTT. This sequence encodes CASSPGQSGNTIYF.

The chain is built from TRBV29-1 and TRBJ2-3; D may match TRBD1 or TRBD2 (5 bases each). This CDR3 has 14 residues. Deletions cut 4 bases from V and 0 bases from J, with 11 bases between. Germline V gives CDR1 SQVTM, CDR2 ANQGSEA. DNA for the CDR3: TGCAGCGTTGCAGGGACGACTAGCACAGATACGCAGTATTTT. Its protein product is CSVAGTTSTDTQYF.

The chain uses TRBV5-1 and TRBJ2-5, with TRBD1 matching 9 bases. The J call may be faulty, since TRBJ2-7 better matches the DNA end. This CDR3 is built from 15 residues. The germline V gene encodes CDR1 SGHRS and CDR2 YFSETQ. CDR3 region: CASSLLGTGLYEQYF. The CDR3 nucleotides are TGCGCCAGCAGCTTACTCGGGACAGGGCTCTACGAGCAGTACTTC.

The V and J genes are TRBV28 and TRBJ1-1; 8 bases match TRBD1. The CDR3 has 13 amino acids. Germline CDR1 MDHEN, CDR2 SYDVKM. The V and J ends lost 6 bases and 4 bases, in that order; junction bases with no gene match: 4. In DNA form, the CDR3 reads TGTGCCAGCAGGTTAGACAGGGGCACTGAAGCTTTCTTT. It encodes CASRLDRGTEAFF.

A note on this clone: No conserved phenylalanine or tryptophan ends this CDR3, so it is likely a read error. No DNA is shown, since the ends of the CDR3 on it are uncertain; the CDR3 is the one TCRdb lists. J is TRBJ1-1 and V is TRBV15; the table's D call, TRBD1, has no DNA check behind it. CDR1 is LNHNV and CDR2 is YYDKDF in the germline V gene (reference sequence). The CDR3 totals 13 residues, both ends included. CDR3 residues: CATSRDRGHRGLM.

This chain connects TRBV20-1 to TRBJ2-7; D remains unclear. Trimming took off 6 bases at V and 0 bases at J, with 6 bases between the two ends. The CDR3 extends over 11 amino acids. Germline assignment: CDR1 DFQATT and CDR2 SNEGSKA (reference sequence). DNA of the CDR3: TGCAGTGCAACTCACTCCTACGAGCAGTACTTC. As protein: CSATHSYEQYF.

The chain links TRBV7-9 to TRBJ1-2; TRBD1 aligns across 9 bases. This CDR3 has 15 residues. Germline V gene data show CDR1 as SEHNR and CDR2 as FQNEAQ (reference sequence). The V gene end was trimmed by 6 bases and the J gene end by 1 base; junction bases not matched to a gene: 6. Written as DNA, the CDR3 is TGTGCCAGCAGTAACGGACAGGGGATTAACTATGGCTACACCTTC. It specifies CASSNGQGINYGYTF.

This CDR3 reads CASSSNGLINHNEQFF. The CDR3 region has the DNA TGTGCCAGCAGTTCGAATGGACTGATCAACCACAATGAGCAGTTCTTC. The chain has TRBV6-6 and TRBJ2-1; the D gene is possibly TRBD2 (5 bases). This CDR3 comprises 16 residues. In germline, CDR1 is MNHNY, CDR2 SVGAGI (reference sequence). Trimming cost V 4 bases and J 5 bases, with 18 bases left between them.

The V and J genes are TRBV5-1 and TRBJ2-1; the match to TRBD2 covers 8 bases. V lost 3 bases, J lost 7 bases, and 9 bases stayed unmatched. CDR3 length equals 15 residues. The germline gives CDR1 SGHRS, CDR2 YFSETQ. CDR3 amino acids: CASSSLAEKRNEQFF. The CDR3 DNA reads TGCGCCAGCAGCTCACTAGCGGAAAAGAGGAATGAGCAGTTCTTC.

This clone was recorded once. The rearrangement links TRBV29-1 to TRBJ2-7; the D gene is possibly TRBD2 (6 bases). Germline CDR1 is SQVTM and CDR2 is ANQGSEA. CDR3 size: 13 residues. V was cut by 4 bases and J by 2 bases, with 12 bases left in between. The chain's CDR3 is CSVGGLFTYEQYF. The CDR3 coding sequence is TGCAGCGTTGGGGGACTTTTTACCTACGAGCAGTACTTC.

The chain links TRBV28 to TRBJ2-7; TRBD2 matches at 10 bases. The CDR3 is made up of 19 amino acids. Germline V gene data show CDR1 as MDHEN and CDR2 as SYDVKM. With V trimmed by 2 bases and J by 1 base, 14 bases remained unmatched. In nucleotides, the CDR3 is TGTGCCAGCAGTTTACCGGGACAGAAGAGAGCGGGAGGGTCCTACGAGCAGTACTTC. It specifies CASSLPGQKRAGGSYEQYF.